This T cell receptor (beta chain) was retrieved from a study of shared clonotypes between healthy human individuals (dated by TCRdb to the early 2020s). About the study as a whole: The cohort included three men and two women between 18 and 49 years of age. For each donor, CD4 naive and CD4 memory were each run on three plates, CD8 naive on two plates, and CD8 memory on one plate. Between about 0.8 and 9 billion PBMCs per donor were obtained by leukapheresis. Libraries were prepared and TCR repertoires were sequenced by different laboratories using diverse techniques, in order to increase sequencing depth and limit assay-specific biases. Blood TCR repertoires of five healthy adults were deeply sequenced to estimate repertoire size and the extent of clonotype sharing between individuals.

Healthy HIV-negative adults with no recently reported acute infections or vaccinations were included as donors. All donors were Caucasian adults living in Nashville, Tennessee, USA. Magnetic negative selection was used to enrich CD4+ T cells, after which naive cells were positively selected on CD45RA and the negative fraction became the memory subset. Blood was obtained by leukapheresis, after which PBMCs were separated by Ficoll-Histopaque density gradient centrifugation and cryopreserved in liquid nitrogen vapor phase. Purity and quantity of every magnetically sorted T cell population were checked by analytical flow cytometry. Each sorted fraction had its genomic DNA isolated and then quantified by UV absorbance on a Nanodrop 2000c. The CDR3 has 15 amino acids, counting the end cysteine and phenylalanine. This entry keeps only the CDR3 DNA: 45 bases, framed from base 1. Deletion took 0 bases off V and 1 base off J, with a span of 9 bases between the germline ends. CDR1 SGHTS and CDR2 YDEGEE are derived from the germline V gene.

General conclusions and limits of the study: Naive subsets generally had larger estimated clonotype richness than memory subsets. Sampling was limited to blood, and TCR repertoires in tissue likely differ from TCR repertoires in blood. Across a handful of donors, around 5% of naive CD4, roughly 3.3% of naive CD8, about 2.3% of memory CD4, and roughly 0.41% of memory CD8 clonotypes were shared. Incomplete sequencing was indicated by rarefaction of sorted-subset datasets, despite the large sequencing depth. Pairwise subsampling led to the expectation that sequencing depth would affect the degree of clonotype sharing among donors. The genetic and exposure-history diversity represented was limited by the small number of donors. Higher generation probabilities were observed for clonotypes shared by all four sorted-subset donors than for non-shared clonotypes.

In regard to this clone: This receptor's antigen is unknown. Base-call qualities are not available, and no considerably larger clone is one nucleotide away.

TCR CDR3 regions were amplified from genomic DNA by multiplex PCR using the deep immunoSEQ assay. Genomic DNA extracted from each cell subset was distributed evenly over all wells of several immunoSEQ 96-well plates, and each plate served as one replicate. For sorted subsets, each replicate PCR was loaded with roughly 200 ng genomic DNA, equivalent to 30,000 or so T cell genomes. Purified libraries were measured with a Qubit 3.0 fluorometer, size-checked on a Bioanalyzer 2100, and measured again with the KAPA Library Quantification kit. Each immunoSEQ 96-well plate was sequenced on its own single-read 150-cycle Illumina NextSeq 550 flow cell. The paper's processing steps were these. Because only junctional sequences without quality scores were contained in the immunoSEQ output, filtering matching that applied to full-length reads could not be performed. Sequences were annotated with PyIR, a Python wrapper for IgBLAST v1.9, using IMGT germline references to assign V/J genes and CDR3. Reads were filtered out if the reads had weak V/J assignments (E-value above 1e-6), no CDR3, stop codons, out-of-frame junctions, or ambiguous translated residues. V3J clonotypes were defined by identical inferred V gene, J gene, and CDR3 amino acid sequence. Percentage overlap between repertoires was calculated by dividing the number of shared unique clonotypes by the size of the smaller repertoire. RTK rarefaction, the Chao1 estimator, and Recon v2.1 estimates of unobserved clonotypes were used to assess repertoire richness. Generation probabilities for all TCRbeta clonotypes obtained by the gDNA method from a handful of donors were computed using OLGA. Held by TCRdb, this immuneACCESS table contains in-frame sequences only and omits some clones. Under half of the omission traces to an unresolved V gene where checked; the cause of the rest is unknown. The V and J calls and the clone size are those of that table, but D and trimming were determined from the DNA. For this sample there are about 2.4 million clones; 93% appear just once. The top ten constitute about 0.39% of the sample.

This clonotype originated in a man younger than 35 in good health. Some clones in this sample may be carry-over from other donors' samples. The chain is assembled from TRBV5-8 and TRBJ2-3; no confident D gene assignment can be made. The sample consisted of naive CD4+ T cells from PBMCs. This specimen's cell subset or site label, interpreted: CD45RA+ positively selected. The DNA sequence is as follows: TGTGCCAGCAGCTTGGAGTGGTCGGGCACAGATACGCAGTATTTT. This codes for CASSLEWSGTDTQYF.